This TCR beta chain was sequenced during a study of cytomegalovirus exposure and HLA in healthy donors. Turning to the study itself: When over 300 donors were genotyped, approximately 81% of them were found to fall in the Caucasian-associated ancestry cluster.

Concerning this clone: Its matching antigen is unknown.

Germline V gene data show CDR1 as GTSNPN and CDR2 as SVGIG (reference sequence). Deletions cut 1 base from V and 3 bases from J, with 4 bases between. This CDR3 comprises 11 residues. Notes on the study in general: It was reported that TCR beta sequences correctly inferred the HLA-A and HLA-B alleles for most subjects. Among the most significant clusters, several appeared linked to common viral pathogens in a later analysis.

PCR used 60 Vbeta primers and 13 Jbeta primers. Generated by immunoSEQ multiplex PCR, the TCRdb table keeps only in-frame clones and is missing some. The table has some 98,000 clones, approximately 76% seen once. This sequence joins TRBV30 and TRBJ2-7; unclear D gene. This sequence was found in a man in his forties in good health and CMV-seronegative. Sequencing was done on a sample of PBMCs. CDR3: CAWSALYEQYF. In DNA, the CDR3 is TGTGCCTGGAGTGCCCTCTACGAGCAGTACTTC.